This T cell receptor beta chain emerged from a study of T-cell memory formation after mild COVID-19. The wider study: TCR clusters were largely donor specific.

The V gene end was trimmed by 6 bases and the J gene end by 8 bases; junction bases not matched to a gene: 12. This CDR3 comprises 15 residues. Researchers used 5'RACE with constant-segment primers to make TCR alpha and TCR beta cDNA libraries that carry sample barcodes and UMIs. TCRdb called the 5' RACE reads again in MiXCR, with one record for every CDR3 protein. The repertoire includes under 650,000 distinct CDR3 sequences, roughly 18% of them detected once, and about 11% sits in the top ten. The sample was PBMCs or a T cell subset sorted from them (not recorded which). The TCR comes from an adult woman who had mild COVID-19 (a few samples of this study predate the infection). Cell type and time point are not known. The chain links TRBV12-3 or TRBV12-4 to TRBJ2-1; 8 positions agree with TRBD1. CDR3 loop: CASSRRLDRADEQFF. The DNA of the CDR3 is TGTGCCAGCAGCCGTCGATTGGACAGGGCGGATGAGCAGTTCTTC.